Each of the 16 T cell receptor beta chains below was sequenced from the same sample in a study of CD4 T cells in relation to SARS-CoV-2 and coronaviruses. Generated by immunoSEQ multiplex PCR, the TCRdb table keeps only in-frame clones and is missing some. The sample consists of about 26,000 clones, 77% of them appearing once. The unexposed donors gave CD4+ T cells in about 2011-2019, prior to COVID-19. After approximately ten days of culture, CD4+ T cells were isolated. What these receptors recognize is not known. Sequenced sample: CD4+ T cells from PBMCs, cultured in vitro. All receptors derive from a human donor in good health.

The chain recombines TRBV6-5 with TRBJ2-7, with D perhaps TRBD2 (6 bases). The CDR3 covers 14 residues. The V and J ends lost 6 bases and 0 bases respectively, with 12 bases between them. Germline values: CDR1 MNHEY, CDR2 SVGAGI. CDR3 DNA: TGTGCCAGCAGCTTGGGGGGTAGCTCCTACGAGCAGTACTTC. It specifies CASSLGGSSYEQYF.

This chain joins TRBV12-1 and TRBJ1-2; the DNA was not used to check the table's D call, TRBD1. TRBV12-1 is given as a pseudogene. The CDR3 sequence is 16 residues long. The CDR3 nucleotides read TGTGCCAGCAGCTTTCCCCCACCCGACAGGCACTATGGCTACACCTTC. It encodes CASSFPPPDRHYGYTF.

This sequence joins TRBV7-2 and TRBJ2-1; D gene ambiguous. Germline values: CDR1 SGHTA, CDR2 FQGNSA. The CDR3 length is 15 residues. Trimming shortened V by 0 bases and J by 6 bases, and 12 bases separated the two germline ends. This CDR3 is CASSLANPAVNEQFF. CDR3 in DNA: TGTGCCAGCAGCTTAGCTAATCCAGCAGTCAATGAGCAGTTCTTC.

The genes are TRBV7-2 and TRBJ2-3; D remains unclear. This CDR3 has 16 amino acids. Germline V lookup: CDR1 SGHTA, CDR2 FQGNSA. V was pared by 1 base and J by 4 bases, with 15 bases between. CDR3 DNA: TGTGCCAGCAGCTTAGTACCGCTTGGAAGCGCAGATACGCAGTATTTT. It specifies CASSLVPLGSADTQYF.

The chain joins TRBV4-2 to TRBJ2-5; 8 bases match TRBD2. Trimming removed 2 bases from V and 0 bases from J; junction bases left unmatched: 2. This CDR3 spans 15 amino acids. Germline V gene sequence: CDR1 LGHNA, CDR2 YNFKEQ. The CDR3 region is CASSQPTSDQETQYF. In DNA, the CDR3 is TGTGCCAGCAGCCAACCGACTAGCGACCAAGAGACCCAGTACTTC.

This chain links TRBV2 with TRBJ1-1; D is ambiguous. The CDR3 is made up of 13 amino acids. V was pared by 4 bases and J by 4 bases, with 10 bases between. The germline V gene encodes CDR1 SNHLY and CDR2 FYNNEI. CDR3 amino acids: CASSVRKGTEAFF. The CDR3 region has the DNA TGTGCCAGCAGTGTTAGGAAAGGCACTGAAGCTTTCTTT.

The rearrangement uses TRBV3-1 (or the pseudogene TRBV3-2) and TRBJ2-2; no reliable D call. The CDR3 is 15 residues long. The ends were cut back, 1 base at V and 3 bases at J, with 9 bases in the middle. Looked up from germline, CDR1 is LGHDT and CDR2 is YNNKEL (reference sequence). The CDR3 is CASSQGPRDTGELFF. DNA for the CDR3: TGTGCCAGCAGCCAAGGTCCCAGAGACACCGGGGAGCTGTTTTTT.

The sample holds one count of this clone. V and J are TRBV6-6 and TRBJ2-2; D is perhaps TRBD1 or TRBD2 (5 bases each). This CDR3 is built from 13 residues. Trimming took off 2 bases at V and 7 bases at J, with 8 bases between the two ends. Germline-derived CDR1 and CDR2 are MNHNY and SVGAGI (reference sequence). The CDR3 DNA is TGTGCCAGCAGTTACATTGGGGGCGGGGAGCTGTTTTTT. Translated, it gives CASSYIGGGELFF.

The gene calls are TRBV28 and TRBJ2-1; 10 bases agree with TRBD2. Per germline, CDR1 MDHEN and CDR2 SYDVKM. This CDR3 is 11 amino acids long. For the CDR3, the DNA is TGTACTAGCGGGGATTACAATGAGCAGTTCTTC. It codes for CTSGDYNEQFF.

The rearrangement joins TRBV7-2 to TRBJ1-1; possibly TRBD1 for D (5 bases). From germline, CDR1 is SGHTA and CDR2 FQGNSA. The CDR3 contains 14 residues. V lost 5 bases and J 1 base, leaving 11 bases between the germline ends. The CDR3 loop reads CASSPGRSNTEAFF. CDR3 bases: TGTGCCAGCAGCCCGGGACGGTCGAACACTGAAGCTTTCTTT.

The rearrangement links TRBV21-1 to TRBJ2-7; the table's D call, TRBD2, was not checked against the DNA. TRBV21-1 is annotated as a pseudogene. The CDR3 runs to 16 residues. The CDR3 coding sequence is TGTGCCAGCAGCAGTCGGGGGAGCGGGAGCTCCTACGAGCAGTACTTC. This gives the protein CASSSRGSGSSYEQYF.

This clone appeared a single time. The chain has TRBV19 and TRBJ1-1; TRBD1 might be the D (6 bases). The germline V and J ends were trimmed by 6 bases and 0 bases, with 11 bases remaining between them. This CDR3 is 14 amino acids long. In germline, CDR1 is LNHDA, CDR2 SQIVND (reference sequence). The CDR3 here is CASRLRGVNTEAFF. The CDR3 DNA sequence: TGTGCCAGTAGACTCAGGGGCGTGAACACTGAAGCTTTCTTT.

The rearrangement uses TRBV5-1 and TRBJ2-2; 9 bases are shared with TRBD2. CDR3 length: 15 amino acids. CDR1 and CDR2 (germline): SGHRS, YFSETQ. V was clipped by 4 bases and J by 6 bases; unmatched bases: 7. CDR3 protein: CASSGSSGKAGELFF. DNA for the CDR3: TGCGCCAGCAGCGGGTCTAGCGGGAAGGCCGGGGAGCTGTTTTTT.

This rearrangement joins TRBV4-1 to TRBJ1-6, with TRBD1 identical over 11 bases. J was trimmed by 7 bases and V by 6 bases; bases with no gene match: 5. The CDR3 covers 15 residues. Germline CDR1 is MGHRA and CDR2 is YSYEKL. DNA of the CDR3: TGCGCCAGCAGAGGACAGGGGGCTCCCAATTCACCCCTCCACTTT. Translated: CASRGQGAPNSPLHF.

The chain carries TRBV5-1 and TRBJ2-2, with 10 bases identical to TRBD2. Trimming cost V 4 bases and J 1 base; bases outside gene matches: 13. This CDR3 region has 19 residues. From germline, CDR1 is SGHRS and CDR2 YFSETQ. Here the CDR3 reads CASSPTLRASGRNTGELFF. CDR3 coding DNA: TGCGCCAGCAGCCCGACTCTGCGGGCTAGCGGGAGGAACACCGGGGAGCTGTTTTTT.

This sequence joins TRBV11-1 and TRBJ2-6, with D perhaps matching TRBD1 (6 bases). V was cut by 5 bases and J by 6 bases, with 17 bases left in between. Germline V gene lookup returns CDR1 SGHAT and CDR2 FQDESV (reference sequence). The CDR3 consists of 16 residues. CDR3 amino acids: CASSPGAGPVANVLTF. The CDR3 nucleotides read TGTGCCAGCAGCCCAGGGGCGGGCCCGGTGGCCAACGTCCTGACTTTC.